Listed below are T cell receptor beta chains from one sample, sequenced in a study of shared clonotypes between healthy human individuals. TCRdb's table, derived via immunoSEQ multiplex PCR, lists solely in-frame clones and lacks some. The sample yields some 2 million clones, around 96% seen once. The sample was naive CD8+ T cells sorted from blood. The source is a man between 18 and 29 years old in good health. Both conserved end residues are part of each CDR3. The D gene is left open where the match is weak. Only some rows state a clone size, as once, few, many or a class for expanded clones.

TRBJ2-5 TRBV15 TRBD2 NA CATSATTGLFQETQYF TGTGCCACCAGCGCTACCACGGGACTATTCCAAGAGACCCAGTACTTC
TRBJ2-7 TRBV27 TRBD2 NA CASRTWGGENEQYF TGTGCCAGCAGGACCTGGGGAGGGGAGAACGAGCAGTACTTC
TRBJ2-3 TRBV9 TRBD2 NA CASSVNRAGETDTQYF TGTGCCAGCAGCGTTAATAGAGCGGGGGAGACAGATACGCAGTATTTT
TRBJ1-5 TRBV19 NA NA CASSQGGGQPQHF TGTGCCAGTAGCCAAGGGGGAGGGCAGCCCCAGCATTTT
TRBJ2-4 TRBV28 TRBD1 few CASSFPDRGSQYF TGTGCCAGCAGTTTCCCGGACAGGGGTAGTCAGTACTTC
TRBJ2-5 TRBV4-3 NA NA CASSQVATVRVVETQYF TGCGCCAGCAGCCAAGTTGCGACGGTAAGAGTGGTTGAGACCCAGTACTTC
TRBJ1-1 TRBV9 NA NA CASSVGPGHEAFF TGTGCCAGCAGCGTAGGCCCGGGACATGAAGCTTTCTTT
TRBJ2-5 TRBV11-1 TRBD1 once CASSLDREETQYF TGTGCCAGCAGCTTGGACAGGGAAGAGACCCAGTACTTC
TRBJ1-2 TRBV27 TRBD1 NA CASSFDRASGYGYTF TGTGCCAGCAGTTTCGACAGGGCCTCGGGGTATGGCTACACCTTC
TRBJ2-5 TRBV7-9 NA NA CASSLVTPREETQYF TGTGCCAGCAGCTTAGTAACACCGAGGGAAGAGACCCAGTACTTC
TRBJ1-4 TRBV5-6 TRBD1 once CASSLSSGQLNEKLFF TGTGCCAGCAGCTTGTCATCGGGACAGCTGAATGAAAAACTGTTTTTT